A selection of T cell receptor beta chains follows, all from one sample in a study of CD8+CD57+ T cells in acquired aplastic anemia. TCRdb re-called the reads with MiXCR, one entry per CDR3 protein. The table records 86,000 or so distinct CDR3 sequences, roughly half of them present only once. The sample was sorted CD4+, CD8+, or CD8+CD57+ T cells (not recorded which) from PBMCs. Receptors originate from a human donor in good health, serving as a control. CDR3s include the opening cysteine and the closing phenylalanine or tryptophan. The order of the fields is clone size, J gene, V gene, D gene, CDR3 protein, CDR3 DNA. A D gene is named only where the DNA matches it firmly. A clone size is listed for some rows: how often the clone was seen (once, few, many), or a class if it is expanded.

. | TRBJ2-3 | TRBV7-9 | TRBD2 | CASSLAGGDTQYF | TGTGCCAGCAGCTTAGCCGGGGGGGATACGCAGTATTTT
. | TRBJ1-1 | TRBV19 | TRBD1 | CASSVDRGSEAFF | TGTGCCAGTAGTGTCGACAGGGGCTCTGAAGCTTTCTTT
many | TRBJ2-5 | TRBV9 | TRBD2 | CASSVGGGEQETQYF | TGTGCCAGCAGCGTAGGCGGGGGGGAACAAGAGACCCAGTACTTC
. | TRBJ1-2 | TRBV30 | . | CAWILHRGAQRGYTF | TGTGCCTGGATTTTGCACCGTGGGGCCCAAAGGGGCTACACCTTC
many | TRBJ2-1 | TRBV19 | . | CASSMGVEGVNEQFF | TGTGCCAGTAGTATGGGGGTCGAAGGGGTAAATGAGCAGTTCTTC
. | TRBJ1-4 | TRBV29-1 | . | CSVEEEKLFF | TGCAGCGTTGAGGAGGAAAAACTGTTTTTT
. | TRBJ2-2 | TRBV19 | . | CASSTRSAGELFF | TGTGCCAGTAGTACCCGTTCCGCCGGGGAGCTGTTTTTT
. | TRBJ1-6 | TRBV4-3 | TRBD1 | CASSQDGGGSAPLHF | TGCGCCAGCAGCCAAGATGGAGGGGGCTCAGCACCCCTCCACTTT
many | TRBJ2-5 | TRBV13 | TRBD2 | CASSSSGVQETQYF | TGTGCCAGCAGCTCAAGCGGGGTCCAAGAGACCCAGTACTTC
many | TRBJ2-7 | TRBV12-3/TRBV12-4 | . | CASSSGSYEQYF | TGTGCCAGCAGTTCAGGGTCCTACGAGCAGTACTTC
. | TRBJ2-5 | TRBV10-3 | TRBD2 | CASSPSGGARETQYF | TGTGCCAGCAGTCCAAGCGGGGGGGCAAGAGAGACCCAGTACTTC
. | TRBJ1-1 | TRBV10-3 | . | CAISEYRPGANTEAFF | TGTGCCATCAGTGAGTATCGTCCGGGAGCGAACACTGAAGCTTTCTTT
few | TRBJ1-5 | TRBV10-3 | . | CAISGSNQPQHF | TGTGCCATCAGTGGTAGCAATCAGCCCCAGCATTTT
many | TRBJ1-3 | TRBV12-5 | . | CASATGGAGNTIYF | TGTGCTAGTGCCACGGGAGGCGCTGGAAACACCATATATTTT
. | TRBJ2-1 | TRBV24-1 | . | CATSLLNEQFF | TGTGCCACCAGTTTGCTGAATGAGCAGTTCTTC
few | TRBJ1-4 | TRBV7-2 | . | CASSLAGRINEKLFF | TGTGCCAGCAGCTTAGCAGGACGGATTAATGAAAAACTGTTTTTT
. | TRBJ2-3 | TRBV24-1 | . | CATSDYRDTDTQYF | TGTGCCACCAGTGACTACAGGGATACAGATACGCAGTATTTT
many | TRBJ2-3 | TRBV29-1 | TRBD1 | CSVAGQGGKDTQYF | TGCAGCGTGGCAGGACAGGGGGGTAAGGATACGCAGTATTTT
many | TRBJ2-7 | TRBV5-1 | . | CASSLARGAYEQYF | TGCGCCAGCAGCTTGGCCAGGGGGGCCTACGAGCAGTACTTC
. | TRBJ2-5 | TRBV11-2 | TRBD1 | CASSRITHRGAGETQYF | TGTGCCAGCAGCCGCATAACCCACAGGGGGGCAGGAGAGACCCAGTACTTC
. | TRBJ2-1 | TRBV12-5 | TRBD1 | CASGLGQGANEQFF | TGCGCTAGTGGTTTGGGGCAGGGGGCGAATGAGCAGTTCTTC
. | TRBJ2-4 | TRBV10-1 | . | CASSEIGAALAKNIQYF | TGCGCCAGCAGTGAGATTGGGGCGGCGCTAGCCAAAAACATTCAGTACTTC
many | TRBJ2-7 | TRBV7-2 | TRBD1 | CASSLGQGGRDEQYF | TGTGCCAGCAGCCTCGGACAGGGGGGTCGAGACGAGCAGTACTTC
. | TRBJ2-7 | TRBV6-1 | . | CASSATAYSYEQYF | TGTGCCAGCAGTGCGACGGCCTACTCCTACGAGCAGTACTTC
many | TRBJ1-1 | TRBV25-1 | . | CASSPLGGGTEAFF | TGTGCCAGCAGCCCATTGGGGGGTGGTACTGAAGCTTTCTTT
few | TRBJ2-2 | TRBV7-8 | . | CASSLFPPRETTGELFF | TGTGCCAGCAGCTTATTCCCCCCCCGGGAGACCACCGGGGAGCTGTTTTTT
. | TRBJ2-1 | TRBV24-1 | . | CATSYSVGNEQFF | TGTGCCACCAGTTACAGCGTTGGCAATGAGCAGTTCTTC
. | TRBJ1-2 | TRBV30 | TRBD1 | CAWRDRVLPYGYTF | TGTGCCTGGAGGGACAGGGTTCTGCCCTATGGCTACACCTTC
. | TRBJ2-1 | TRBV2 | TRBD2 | CASSFERGGYNEQFF | TGTGCCAGCAGTTTTGAGCGGGGGGGTTACAATGAGCAGTTCTTC
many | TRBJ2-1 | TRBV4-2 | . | CASSQDLPNEQFF | TGTGCCAGCAGCCAAGATCTGCCCAATGAGCAGTTCTTC